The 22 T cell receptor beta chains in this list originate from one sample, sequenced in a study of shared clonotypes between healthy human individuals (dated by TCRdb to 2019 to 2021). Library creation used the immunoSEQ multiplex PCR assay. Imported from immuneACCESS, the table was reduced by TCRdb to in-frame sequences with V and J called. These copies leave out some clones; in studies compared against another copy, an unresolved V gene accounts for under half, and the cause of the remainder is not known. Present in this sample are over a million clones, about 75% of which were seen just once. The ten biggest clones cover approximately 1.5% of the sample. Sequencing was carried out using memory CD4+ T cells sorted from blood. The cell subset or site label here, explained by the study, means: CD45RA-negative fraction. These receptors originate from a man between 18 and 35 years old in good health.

CDR3 region: CASSSDRAISGYTF. CDR3 nucleotides: TGTGCCAGCAGCTCGGACAGGGCCATTTCCGGCTACACCTTC. The chain carries TRBV6-5 and TRBJ1-2; 8 nucleotides line up with TRBD1. The CDR3 runs to 14 residues. The junction had 11 bases not matched to a gene; V was cut back by 6 bases and J by 8 bases. Germline CDR1 and CDR2: MNHEY and SVGAGI.

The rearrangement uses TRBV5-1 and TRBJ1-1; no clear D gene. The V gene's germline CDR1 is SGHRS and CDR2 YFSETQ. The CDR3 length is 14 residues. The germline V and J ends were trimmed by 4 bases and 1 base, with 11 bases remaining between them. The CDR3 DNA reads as TGCGCCAGCAGCCGCATGCGGGAGAACACTGAAGCTTTCTTT. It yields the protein CASSRMRENTEAFF.

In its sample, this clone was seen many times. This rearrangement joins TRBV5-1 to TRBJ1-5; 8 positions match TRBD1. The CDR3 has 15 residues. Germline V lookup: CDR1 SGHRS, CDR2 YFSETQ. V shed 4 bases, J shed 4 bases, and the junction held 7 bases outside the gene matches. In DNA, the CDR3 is TGCGCCAGCAGCCAGGGGACAGGAGTTAATCAGCCCCAGCATTTT. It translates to CASSQGTGVNQPQHF.

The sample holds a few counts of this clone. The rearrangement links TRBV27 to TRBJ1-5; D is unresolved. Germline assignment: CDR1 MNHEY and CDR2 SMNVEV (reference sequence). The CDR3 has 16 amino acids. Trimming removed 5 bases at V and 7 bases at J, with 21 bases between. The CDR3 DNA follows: TGTGCCAGCAGTCCCCTTAGGGCTACGTTTCGGCAGCCCCAGCATTTT. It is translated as CASSPLRATFRQPQHF.

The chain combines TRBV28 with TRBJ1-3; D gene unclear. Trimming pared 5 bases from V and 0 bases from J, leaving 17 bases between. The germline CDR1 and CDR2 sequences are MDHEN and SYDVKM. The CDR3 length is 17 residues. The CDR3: CASSLPAESPSGNTIYF. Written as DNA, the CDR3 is TGTGCCAGCAGTCTCCCTGCCGAGTCTCCCTCTGGAAACACCATATATTTT.

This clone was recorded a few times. This CDR3 is CASTNLNRFEQYF. In DNA form, the CDR3 reads TGTGCCAGCACCAATTTAAACAGGTTCGAGCAGTACTTC. This sequence joins TRBV2 and TRBJ2-7; D perhaps matches TRBD1 (5 bases). The V end was cut by 7 bases, the J end by 6 bases, with 16 bases between. Germline V lookup: CDR1 SNHLY, CDR2 FYNNEI. This CDR3 contains 13 residues.

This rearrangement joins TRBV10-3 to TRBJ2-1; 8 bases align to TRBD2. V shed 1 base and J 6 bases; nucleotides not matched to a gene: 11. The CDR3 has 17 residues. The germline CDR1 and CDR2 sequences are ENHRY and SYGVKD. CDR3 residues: CAISEFEGTSVGNEQFF. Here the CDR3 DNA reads TGTGCCATCAGTGAGTTCGAGGGGACTAGTGTAGGCAATGAGCAGTTCTTC.

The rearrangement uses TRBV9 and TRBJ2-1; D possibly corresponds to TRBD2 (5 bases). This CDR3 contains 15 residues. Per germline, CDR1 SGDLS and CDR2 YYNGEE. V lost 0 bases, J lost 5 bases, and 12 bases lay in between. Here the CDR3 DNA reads TGTGCCAGCAGCGTAGACGGGAATTTGAACAATGAGCAGTTCTTC. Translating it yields CASSVDGNLNNEQFF.

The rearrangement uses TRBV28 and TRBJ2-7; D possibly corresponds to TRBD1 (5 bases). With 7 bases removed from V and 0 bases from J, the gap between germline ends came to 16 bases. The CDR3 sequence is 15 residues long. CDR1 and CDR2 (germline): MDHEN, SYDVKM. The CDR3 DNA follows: TGTGCCAGCACATTAAGGGGCAGGAACTCCTACGAGCAGTACTTC. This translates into CASTLRGRNSYEQYF.

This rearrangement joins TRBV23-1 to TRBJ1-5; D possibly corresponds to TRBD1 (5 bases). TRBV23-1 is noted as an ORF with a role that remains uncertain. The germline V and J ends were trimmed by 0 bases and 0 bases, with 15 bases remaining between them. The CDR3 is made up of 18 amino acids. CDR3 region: CASSQSGVTGYSNQPQHF. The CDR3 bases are TGCGCCAGCAGTCAATCGGGGGTCACAGGATATAGCAATCAGCCCCAGCATTTT.

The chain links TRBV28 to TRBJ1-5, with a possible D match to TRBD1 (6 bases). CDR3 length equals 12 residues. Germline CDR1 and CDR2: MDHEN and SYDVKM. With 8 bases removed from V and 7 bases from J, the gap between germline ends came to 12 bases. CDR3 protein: CASAQGRQPQHF. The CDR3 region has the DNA TGTGCCAGCGCCCAGGGGCGACAGCCCCAGCATTTT.

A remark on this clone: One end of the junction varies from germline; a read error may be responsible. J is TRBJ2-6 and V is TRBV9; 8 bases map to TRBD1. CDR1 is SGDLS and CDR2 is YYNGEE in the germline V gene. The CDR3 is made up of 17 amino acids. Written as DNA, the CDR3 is TGTGCCAGCAGCCCGGGACAGGCAAGCTCTAGGGCCAACGTCCTGACTTTC. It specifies CASSPGQASSRANVLTF.

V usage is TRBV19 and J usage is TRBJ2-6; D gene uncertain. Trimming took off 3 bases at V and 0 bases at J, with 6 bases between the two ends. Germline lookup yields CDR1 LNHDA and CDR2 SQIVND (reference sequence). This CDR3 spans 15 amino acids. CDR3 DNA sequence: TGTGCCAGTAGTATGGGGAACTCTGGGGCCAACGTCCTGACTTTC. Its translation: CASSMGNSGANVLTF.

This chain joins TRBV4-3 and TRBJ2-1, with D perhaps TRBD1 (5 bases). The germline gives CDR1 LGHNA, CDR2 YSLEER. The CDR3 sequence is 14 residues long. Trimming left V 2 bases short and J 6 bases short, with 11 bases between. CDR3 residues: CASSQKGLFNEQFF. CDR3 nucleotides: TGCGCCAGCAGCCAAAAGGGGCTTTTCAATGAGCAGTTCTTC.

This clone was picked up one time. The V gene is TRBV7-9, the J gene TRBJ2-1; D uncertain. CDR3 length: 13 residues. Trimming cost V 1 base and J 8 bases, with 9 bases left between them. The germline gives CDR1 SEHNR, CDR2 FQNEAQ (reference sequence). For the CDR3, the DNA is TGTGCCAGCAGCTTAGGAGGCTTCTATGAGCAGTTCTTC. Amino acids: CASSLGGFYEQFF.

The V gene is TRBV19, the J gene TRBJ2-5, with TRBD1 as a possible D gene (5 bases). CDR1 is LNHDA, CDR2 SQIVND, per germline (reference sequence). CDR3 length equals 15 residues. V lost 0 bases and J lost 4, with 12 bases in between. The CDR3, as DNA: TGTGCCAGTAGTATAGATCGGATAGGGGTAGAGACCCAGTACTTC. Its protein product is CASSIDRIGVETQYF.

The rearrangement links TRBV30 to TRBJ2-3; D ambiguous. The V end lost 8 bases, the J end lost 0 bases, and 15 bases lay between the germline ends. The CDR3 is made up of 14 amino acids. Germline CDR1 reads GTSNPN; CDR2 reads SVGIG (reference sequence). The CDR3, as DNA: TGTGCCGGCGACTTCTTATTTAGCACAGATACGCAGTATTTT. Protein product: CAGDFLFSTDTQYF. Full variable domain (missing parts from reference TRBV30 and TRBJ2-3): SQTIHQWPATLVQPVGSPLSLECTVEGTSNPNLYWYRQAAGRGLQLLFYSVGIGQISSEVPQNLSASRPQDRQFILSSKKLLLSDSGFYLCAGDFLFSTDTQYFGPGTRLTVL.

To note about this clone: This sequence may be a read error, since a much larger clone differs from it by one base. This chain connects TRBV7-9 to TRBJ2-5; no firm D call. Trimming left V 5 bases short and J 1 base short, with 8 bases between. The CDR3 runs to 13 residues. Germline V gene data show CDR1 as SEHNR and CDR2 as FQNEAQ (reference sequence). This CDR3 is CASSLRRQETQYF. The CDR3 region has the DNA TGTGCCAGCAGCCTCAGGCGCCAAGAGACCCAGTACTTC.

The CDR3 sequence is CASSSVGNEQFF. In DNA, the CDR3 is TGTGCCAGCAGTTCGGTAGGGAATGAGCAGTTCTTC. V usage is TRBV6-6 and J usage is TRBJ2-1; unclear D gene. Germline V gene data show CDR1 as MNHNY and CDR2 as SVGAGI (reference sequence). Trimming removed 4 bases from V and 7 bases from J, with 8 bases in between. This CDR3 contains 12 residues.

In DNA, the CDR3 is TGTGCCAGCAGCCGACTAAGCAGGTTTAGCAATCAGCCCCAGCATTTT. Its translation: CASSRLSRFSNQPQHF. The V gene is TRBV28, the J gene TRBJ1-5; D is unclear. V lost 6 bases and J 0 bases, leaving 15 bases between the germline ends. Per germline, CDR1 MDHEN and CDR2 SYDVKM. The CDR3 runs to 16 residues. Based on the CDR3 plus reference TRBV28 and TRBJ1-5, the full variable domain is DVKVTQSSRYLVKRTGEKVFLECVQDMDHENMFWYRQDPGLGLRLIYFSYDVKMKEKGDIPEGYSVSREKKERFSLILESASTNQTSMYLCASSRLSRFSNQPQHFGDGTRLSIL.

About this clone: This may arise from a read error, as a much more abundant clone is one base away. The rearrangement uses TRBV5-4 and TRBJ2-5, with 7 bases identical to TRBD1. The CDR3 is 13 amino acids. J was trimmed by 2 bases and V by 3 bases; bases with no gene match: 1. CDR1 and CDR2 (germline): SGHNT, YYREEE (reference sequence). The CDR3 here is CASSWDRQETQYF. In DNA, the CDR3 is TGTGCCAGCAGCTGGGACAGACAAGAGACCCAGTACTTC.

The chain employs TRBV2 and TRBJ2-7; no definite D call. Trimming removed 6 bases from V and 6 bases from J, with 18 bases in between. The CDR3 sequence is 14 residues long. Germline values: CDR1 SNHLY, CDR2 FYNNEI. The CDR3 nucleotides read TGTGCCAGCAGCCCACCAGAGACCGTATCCGAGCAGTACTTC. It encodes CASSPPETVSEQYF.